These 10 T cell receptor beta chains came from one sample sequenced in a study of blood T cells in healthy people across ages. Next came a second PCR, run for about 7 to 12 cycles, which used a sample-barcoded 5' primer along with a J-beta primer mix. TCRdb redid the calling of the 5' RACE reads with MiXCR, one entry per CDR3 protein. The data contain roughly 800,000 distinct CDR3 sequences, around half of them singletons. Sequenced: blood. The receptors were sampled from a man older than 75 in good health.

This clonotype occurred a few times. The CDR3: CASRFGGLEFF. For the CDR3, the DNA is TGTGCCAGCAGGTTCGGAGGGTTGGAGTTCTTC. The rearrangement joins TRBV6-6 to TRBJ2-1, with a tentative D call TRBD2 (6 bases). Germline CDR1 and CDR2: MNHNY and SVGAGI (reference sequence). Deletions cut 6 bases from V and 14 bases from J, with 14 bases between. There are 11 residues in the CDR3.

The rearrangement joins TRBV5-1 to TRBJ2-3; D unresolved. This CDR3 is built from 15 residues. The V and J ends lost 1 base and 0 bases respectively, with 9 bases between them. Germline assignment: CDR1 SGHRS and CDR2 YFSETQ. As DNA, the CDR3 is TGCGCCAGCAGCTTGACAGCTACAAGCACAGATACGCAGTATTTT. Protein product: CASSLTATSTDTQYF.

The genes are TRBV18 and TRBJ2-7; the match to TRBD1 covers 9 bases. The CDR3 runs to 18 residues. CDR1 KGHSH and CDR2 LQKENI come from the germline V gene. V trimming: 2 bases; J trimming: 3 bases; junction bases outside the gene matches: 14. CDR3 sequence: CASSPSAAQGAGIYEQYF. For the CDR3, the DNA is TGTGCCAGCTCACCATCGGCCGCACAGGGGGCTGGGATCTACGAGCAGTACTTC.

To note about this clonotype: Germline is not matched at one junction end, which may reflect a read error. The chain carries TRBV6-1 and TRBJ1-5, with D unresolved. CDR1 and CDR2 (germline): MNHNS, SASEGT. The CDR3 loop spans 13 amino acids. CDR3 protein: CASSGSLNQPQHF. DNA of the CDR3: TGCGCCAGCAGTGGGTCCCTCAATCAGCCCCAGCATTTT.

The V call is TRBV20-1, the J call TRBJ2-3, with D unclear. This CDR3 is built from 15 residues. V was trimmed by 2 bases and J by 14 bases, leaving 26 bases between them. Germline V lookup: CDR1 DFQATT, CDR2 SNEGSKA (reference sequence). The CDR3, as DNA: TGCAGTGCTAGAAACGGTGAGGCGGTCCACAGATACGCGTATTTT. This gives the protein CSARNGEAVHRYAYF.

The chain uses TRBV5-1 and TRBJ2-5; D is undetermined. Germline V gene data show CDR1 as SGHRS and CDR2 as YFSETQ. The CDR3 sequence is 13 residues long. The V end was cut by 4 bases, the J end by 3 bases, with 10 bases between. The CDR3 spells CASSPVVEETQYF. The CDR3, as DNA: TGCGCCAGCAGCCCGGTGGTGGAAGAGACCCAGTACTTC. The full variable domain, its missing parts supplied by reference TRBV5-1 and TRBJ2-5, is KAGVTQTPRYLIKTRGQQVTLSCSPISGHRSVSWYQQTPGQGLQFLFEYFSETQRNKGNFPGRFSGRQFSNSRSEMNVSTLELGDSALYLCASSPVVEETQYFGPGTRLLVL.

The chain recombines TRBV25-1 with TRBJ2-2, with no clear D. Germline CDR1 reads MGHDK; CDR2 reads SYGVNS. The V end was cut by 7 bases, the J end by 7 bases, with 13 bases between. CDR3 size: 13 residues. The CDR3 is CASKARPGGELFF. CDR3 nucleotides: TGTGCCAGCAAGGCGAGGCCGGGCGGGGAGCTGTTTTTT.

This clonotype has a handful of counts. The chain employs TRBV28 and TRBJ1-1, with D hard to call. Trimming stripped 6 bases from V and 1 base from J, with 12 bases between. The CDR3 covers 14 residues. CDR1 is MDHEN and CDR2 is SYDVKM in the germline V gene. In DNA form, the CDR3 reads TGTGCCAGCAGGCCGCTTTTTTCGAACACTGAAGCTTTCTTT. Translated, it gives CASRPLFSNTEAFF.

V usage is TRBV5-1 and J usage is TRBJ2-1, with 7 bases that match TRBD2. V lost 0 bases and J lost 0; bases outside the gene matches: 3. Germline V gives CDR1 SGHRS, CDR2 YFSETQ. The CDR3 has 16 amino acids. Here the CDR3 DNA reads TGCGCCAGCAGCTTGGTATCTAGCGGCTCCTACAATGAGCAGTTCTTC. As protein: CASSLVSSGSYNEQFF. Using reference TRBV5-1 and TRBJ2-1 for the parts outside the CDR3, the full variable domain is KAGVTQTPRYLIKTRGQQVTLSCSPISGHRSVSWYQQTPGQGLQFLFEYFSETQRNKGNFPGRFSGRQFSNSRSEMNVSTLELGDSALYLCASSLVSSGSYNEQFFGPGTRLTVL.

V gene TRBV20-1 combines with J gene TRBJ2-5; unclear D gene. Trimming removed 2 bases from V and 2 bases from J, with 12 bases in between. The CDR3 loop spans 14 amino acids. Looked up from germline, CDR1 is DFQATT and CDR2 is SNEGSKA (reference sequence). Here the CDR3 DNA reads TGCAGTGCTAGACCCCACCCCACTCAAGAGACCCAGTACTTC. This encodes CSARPHPTQETQYF.